The next 17 T cell receptor beta chains were all read from a single sample in a study of T-cell reconstitution after alpha-beta-depleted transplantation in children. Molecular barcoding with unique molecular identifiers was used for the TCRbeta library. TCRdb reprocessed the PCR reads with MiXCR, giving one entry per CDR3 protein. The data show approximately 430,000 distinct CDR3 sequences, around 15% seen once. The material sequenced was PBMCs, mostly from graft donor cells, taken 360 days after TCRalphabeta/CD19-depleted stem cell transplant. The receptors were sampled from a boy under two years old who had a stem cell transplant for Wiskott-Aldrich syndrome, so the T cells may come from the graft donor.

This clonotype was counted at least ten times. This rearrangement joins TRBV7-7 to TRBJ2-1; tentatively, D is TRBD2 (5 bases). This CDR3 is built from 13 residues. V was trimmed by 4 bases and J by 6 bases, leaving 10 bases between them. Germline CDR1 is SSHAT and CDR2 is FNYEAQ (reference sequence). The DNA for the CDR3 is TGTGCCAGCAGCTGGACTCCCGGCAATGAGCAGTTCTTC. As protein: CASSWTPGNEQFF.

V usage is TRBV7-8 and J usage is TRBJ2-1, with 8 bases aligning to TRBD2. Germline values: CDR1 SGHVS, CDR2 FQNEAQ. The CDR3 totals 14 residues. V was pared by 3 bases and J by 4 bases, with 2 bases of the junction left unmatched. CDR3 amino acids: CASSFSGAYNEQFF. For the CDR3, the DNA is TGTGCCAGCAGCTTTAGCGGGGCTTACAATGAGCAGTTCTTC.

The V and J genes are TRBV15 and TRBJ1-1; TRBD1 matches at 9 bases. V shed 5 bases and J 5 bases; nucleotides not matched to a gene: 12. The CDR3 is 16 residues long. In germline, CDR1 is LNHNV, CDR2 YYDKDF (reference sequence). The CDR3 reads CATSLARTGAVTEAFF. DNA of the CDR3: TGTGCCACCAGCCTTGCTAGGACAGGGGCGGTAACTGAAGCTTTCTTT.

This clonotype came up many times. This chain connects TRBV10-3 to TRBJ1-3; 10 nucleotides agree with TRBD1. The V segment lost 6 bases and the J segment 4 bases; nucleotides outside the gene matches: 3. This CDR3 contains 14 residues. The germline V gene encodes CDR1 ENHRY and CDR2 SYGVKD. The CDR3 reads CAIRSGQGGNTIYF. DNA for the CDR3: TGTGCCATCAGATCGGGACAGGGGGGAAACACCATATATTTT.

V usage is TRBV9 and J usage is TRBJ2-1; 10 nucleotides agree with TRBD2. The V segment lost 4 bases and the J segment 5 bases; nucleotides outside the gene matches: 9. Germline V gene data show CDR1 as SGDLS and CDR2 as YYNGEE. The CDR3 totals 16 residues. In DNA, the CDR3 is TGTGCCAGCAGCCCCATTGGACTAGCGGCTAACAATGAGCAGTTCTTC. Translating it yields CASSPIGLAANNEQFF.

Only a few counts were recorded for this clonotype. CDR3 nucleotide sequence: TGTGCCAGCGCAAACCGGGACAGTATGGAAAAACTGTTTTTT. Its translation is CASANRDSMEKLFF. The V gene is TRBV18, the J gene TRBJ1-4, with 7 positions matching TRBD1. CDR1 and CDR2 (germline): KGHSH, LQKENI. The J segment lost 8 bases and the V segment lost 8 bases, leaving 11 bases of the junction unmatched. The CDR3 spans 14 residues.

This clonotype was seen a handful of times. The chain employs TRBV4-1 and TRBJ2-7; D may match TRBD1 or TRBD2 (5 bases each). V was pared by 1 base and J by 3 bases, with 16 bases between. In germline, CDR1 is MGHRA, CDR2 YSYEKL. This CDR3 has 16 amino acids. The CDR3 DNA follows: TGCGCCAGCAGCCAAGGGGCAGGGAGCTCAGTCTACGAGCAGTACTTC. Its translation is CASSQGAGSSVYEQYF.

This clonotype came up a few times. This chain uses TRBV25-1 with TRBJ1-1; D not certain. Per germline, CDR1 MGHDK and CDR2 SYGVNS. The V and J ends lost 2 bases and 4 bases respectively, with 8 bases between them. The CDR3 loop spans 13 amino acids. CDR3 bases: TGTGCCAGCAGTGAAGGGAGGATCACTGAAGCTTTCTTT. Residues: CASSEGRITEAFF.

This chain connects TRBV15 to TRBJ2-5; no firm D call. Trimming cost V 3 bases and J 5 bases, with 13 bases left between them. Germline-derived CDR1 and CDR2 are LNHNV and YYDKDF (reference sequence). The CDR3 totals 14 residues. The CDR3 is CATSSDPTWETQYF. CDR3 DNA: TGTGCCACCAGCAGCGACCCGACTTGGGAGACCCAGTACTTC.

The table lists this clonotype with a few counts. The chain uses TRBV6-5 and TRBJ2-1; D perhaps matches TRBD1 (5 bases). With 1 base removed from V and 3 bases from J, the gap between germline ends came to 13 bases. The CDR3 is made up of 16 amino acids. Germline V lookup: CDR1 MNHEY, CDR2 SVGAGI. CDR3 protein: CASSYFRTTFYNEQFF. Here the CDR3 DNA reads TGTGCCAGCAGTTACTTTCGGACAACCTTCTACAATGAGCAGTTCTTC.

The CDR3 protein is CASSPARETQYF. The CDR3 nucleotides are TGTGCCAGCTCCCCGGCTCGGGAGACCCAGTACTTC. The genes are TRBV18 and TRBJ2-5; D remains unclear. The germline gives CDR1 KGHSH, CDR2 LQKENI. The V end was cut by 6 bases, the J end by 5 bases, with 10 bases between. This CDR3 contains 12 residues.

The chain is built from TRBV29-1 and TRBJ2-3; D might be TRBD2 (6 bases). Deletions cut 6 bases from V and 9 bases from J, with 10 bases between. Germline CDR1 and CDR2: SQVTM and ANQGSEA. The CDR3 loop spans 10 amino acids. DNA for the CDR3: TGCAGCGTCTGGACTATCACGCAGTATTTT. Protein: CSVWTITQYF.

Note on this clonotype: At one boundary the junction diverges from the germline segment, which might be a read error. This chain links TRBV20-1 with TRBJ1-4; 7 bases map to TRBD1. Germline CDR1 and CDR2: DFQATT and SNEGSKA (reference sequence). The CDR3 is made up of 14 amino acids. The CDR3 loop is CSARGTGNNENLFF. DNA for the CDR3: TGCAGTGCTAGAGGGACAGGCAATAATGAAAACCTGTTTTTT.

V usage is TRBV18 and J usage is TRBJ2-7, with 12 bases matching TRBD2. The V and J ends lost 5 bases and 3 bases, in that order; junction bases with no gene match: 5. CDR3 length equals 15 residues. Germline CDR1 reads KGHSH; CDR2 reads LQKENI. CDR3 coding DNA: TGTGCCAGCTCAACAACTAGCGGGGGGATCTACGAGCAGTACTTC. This translates into CASSTTSGGIYEQYF.

The rearrangement uses TRBV12-3 or TRBV12-4 and TRBJ2-1; 7 nucleotides align to TRBD2. The length of the CDR3 is 16 residues. V was clipped by 4 bases and J by 4 bases; unmatched bases: 10. The CDR3 reads CASSSGGPSPYNEQFF. In DNA, the CDR3 is TGTGCCAGCAGTTCGGGAGGACCCTCTCCATACAATGAGCAGTTCTTC.

This clonotype was picked up many times. This rearrangement joins TRBV11-3 to TRBJ2-6; 11 bases map to TRBD1. Germline loops: CDR1 SGHNT, CDR2 YENEEA. The CDR3 has 19 residues. The J segment lost 3 bases and the V segment lost 6 bases, leaving 13 bases of the junction unmatched. The CDR3 sequence is CASRSFPGQGVYGANVLTF. The CDR3 DNA follows: TGTGCCAGCAGATCCTTTCCGGGACAGGGGGTATATGGGGCCAACGTCCTGACTTTC.

The sample holds a few counts of this clonotype. The V call is TRBV9, the J call TRBJ2-1; TRBD2 matches at 7 bases. Trimming took 0 bases from V and 3 from J; bases not matched to a gene: 12. Germline V lookup: CDR1 SGDLS, CDR2 YYNGEE. CDR3 length: 18 amino acids. The CDR3 loop is CASSVGGTGRFLYNEQFF. The CDR3 DNA reads TGTGCCAGCAGCGTAGGGGGTACCGGGAGGTTCCTCTACAATGAGCAGTTCTTC.